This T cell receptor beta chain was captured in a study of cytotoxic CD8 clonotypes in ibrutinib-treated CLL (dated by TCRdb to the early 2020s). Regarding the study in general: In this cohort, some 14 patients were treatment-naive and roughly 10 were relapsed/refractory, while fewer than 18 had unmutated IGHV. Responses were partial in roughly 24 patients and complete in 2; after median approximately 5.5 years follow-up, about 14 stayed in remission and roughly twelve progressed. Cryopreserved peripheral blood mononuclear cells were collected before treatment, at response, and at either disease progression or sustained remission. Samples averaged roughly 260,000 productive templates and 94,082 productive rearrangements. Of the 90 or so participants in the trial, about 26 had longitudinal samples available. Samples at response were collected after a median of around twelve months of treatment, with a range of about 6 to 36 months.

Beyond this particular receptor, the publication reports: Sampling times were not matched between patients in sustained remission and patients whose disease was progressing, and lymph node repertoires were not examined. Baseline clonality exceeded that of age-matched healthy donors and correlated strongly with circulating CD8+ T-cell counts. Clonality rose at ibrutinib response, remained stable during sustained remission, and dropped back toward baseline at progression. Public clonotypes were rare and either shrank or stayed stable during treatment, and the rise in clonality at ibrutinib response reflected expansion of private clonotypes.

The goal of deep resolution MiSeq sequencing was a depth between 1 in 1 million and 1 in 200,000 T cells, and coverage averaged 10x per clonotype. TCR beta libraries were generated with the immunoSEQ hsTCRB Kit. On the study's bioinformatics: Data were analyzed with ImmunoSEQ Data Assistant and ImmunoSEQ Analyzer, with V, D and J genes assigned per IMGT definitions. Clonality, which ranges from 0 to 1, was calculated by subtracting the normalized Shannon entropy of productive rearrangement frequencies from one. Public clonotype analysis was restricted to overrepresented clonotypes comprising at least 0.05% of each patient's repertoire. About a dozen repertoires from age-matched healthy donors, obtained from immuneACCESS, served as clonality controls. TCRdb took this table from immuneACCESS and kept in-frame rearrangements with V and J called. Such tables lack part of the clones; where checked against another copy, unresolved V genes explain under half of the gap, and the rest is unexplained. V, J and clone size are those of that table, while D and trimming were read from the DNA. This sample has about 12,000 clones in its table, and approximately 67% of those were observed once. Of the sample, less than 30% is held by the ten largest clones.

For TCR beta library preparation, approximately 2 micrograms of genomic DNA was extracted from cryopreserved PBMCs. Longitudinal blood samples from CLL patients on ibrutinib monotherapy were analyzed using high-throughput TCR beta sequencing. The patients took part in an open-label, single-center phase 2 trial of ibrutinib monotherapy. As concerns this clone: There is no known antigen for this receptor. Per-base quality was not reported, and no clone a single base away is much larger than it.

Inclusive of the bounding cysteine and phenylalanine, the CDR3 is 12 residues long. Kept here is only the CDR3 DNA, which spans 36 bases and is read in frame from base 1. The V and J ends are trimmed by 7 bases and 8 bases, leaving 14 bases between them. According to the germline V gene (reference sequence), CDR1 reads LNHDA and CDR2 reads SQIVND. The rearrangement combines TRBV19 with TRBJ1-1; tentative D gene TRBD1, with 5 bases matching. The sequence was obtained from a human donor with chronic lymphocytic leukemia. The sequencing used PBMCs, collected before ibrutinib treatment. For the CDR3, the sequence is CASIGIGAEAFF. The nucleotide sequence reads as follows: TGTGCCAGTATCGGAATTGGGGCGGAAGCTTTCTTT.